The TCR beta chain under discussion was sequenced for a study of chemoradiotherapy in HPV16-positive cancers. Libraries were prepared by immunoSEQ multiplex PCR; TCRdb keeps only in-frame clonotypes and omits some of them. The profile shows over a thousand clones, approximately 85% of them singletons. Samples were taken several times over chemoradiotherapy. Sequenced here: tumor tissue, sampled from a patient who underwent chemoradiotherapy. This receptor was taken from a human donor with HPV-associated anogenital cancer.

The CDR3 nucleotides read TGTGCCAGCTCACCACCGTCGAGGAATGAGCAGTTCTTC. It encodes CASSPPSRNEQFF. The rearrangement links TRBV18 to TRBJ2-1; D uncertain. The CDR3 has 13 residues. The germline CDR1 and CDR2 sequences are KGHSH and LQKENI. The V and J ends lost 0 bases and 7 bases respectively, with 7 bases between them. Full variable domain (rest looked up from reference TRBV18 and TRBJ2-1): NAGVMQNPRHLVRRRGQEARLRCSPMKGHSHVYWYRQLPEEGLKFMVYLQKENIIDESGMPKERFSAEFPKEGPSILRIQQVVRGDSAAYFCASSPPSRNEQFFGPGTRLTVL.